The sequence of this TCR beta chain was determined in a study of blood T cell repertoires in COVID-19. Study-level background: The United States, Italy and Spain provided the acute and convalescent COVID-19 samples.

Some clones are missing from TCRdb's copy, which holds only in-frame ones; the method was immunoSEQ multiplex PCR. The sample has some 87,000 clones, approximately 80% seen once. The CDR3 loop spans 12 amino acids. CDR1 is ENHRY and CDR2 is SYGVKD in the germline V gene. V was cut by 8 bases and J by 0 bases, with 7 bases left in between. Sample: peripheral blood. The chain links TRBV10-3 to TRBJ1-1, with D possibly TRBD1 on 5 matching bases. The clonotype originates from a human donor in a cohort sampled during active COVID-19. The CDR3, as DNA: TGTGCCATCGGGGCAGTGAACACTGAAGCTTTCTTT. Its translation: CAIGAVNTEAFF.